Many counts were recorded for the clone carrying this T cell receptor (beta chain). Each CDR3 protein gets one entry after TCRdb re-called the 5' RACE reads with MiXCR. The sample holds approximately 28,000 distinct CDR3 sequences, less than 6% seen once. Germline V lookup: CDR1 KGHSH, CDR2 LQKENI. Deletions cut 8 bases from V and 0 bases from J, with 16 bases between. The length of the CDR3 is 15 residues. These data come from a study of early T cells in non-severe SARS-CoV-2 infection. Study background: Chains stayed unpaired after sequencing of bulk RNA from unsorted whole blood.

The sequences come from whole blood, collected at baseline. The clonotype was recovered from an adult who was a healthcare worker with PCR-confirmed SARS-CoV-2 infection or an uninfected control (not recorded which). The chain combines TRBV18 with TRBJ1-1, with D unresolved. The DNA of the CDR3 is TGTGCCAGCCAGCGGGCGCCGCTTTTGAACACTGAAGCTTTCTTT. This translates into CASQRAPLLNTEAFF.